These 27 T cell receptor beta chains came from one sample sequenced in a study of blood T cell repertoires in COVID-19. Measured with immunoSEQ multiplex PCR; TCRdb has only the in-frame clones, and not every one. Of approximately 300,000 clones listed, more than 85% are singletons. The sample comprised PBMCs or T cells enriched from blood (not recorded which). The receptor source for this set is a woman in her thirties who had recovered from COVID-19.

The gene calls are TRBV5-1 and TRBJ2-1, with 7 positions matching TRBD2. This CDR3 contains 16 residues. Germline V gene sequence: CDR1 SGHRS, CDR2 YFSETQ. With 4 bases clipped from V and 4 bases from J, the junction kept 11 bases outside the gene matches. CDR3 in DNA: TGCGCCAGCAGCCCCGATACTAGCGCCCGGTACAATGAGCAGTTCTTC. This sequence encodes CASSPDTSARYNEQFF.

The J gene is TRBJ1-5, the V gene TRBV19; D gene uncertain. This CDR3 is 13 amino acids long. Germline lookup yields CDR1 LNHDA and CDR2 SQIVND (reference sequence). V was cut by 7 bases and J by 2 bases, with 9 bases left in between. The CDR3 nucleotides are TGTGCCAGTATGATCCGGGGCAATCAGCCCCAGCATTTT. Translation: CASMIRGNQPQHF.

The chain links TRBV20-1 to TRBJ1-5, with D unresolved. The CDR3 runs to 14 residues. The V end lost 3 bases, the J end lost 2 bases, and 11 bases lay between the germline ends. CDR1 and CDR2 (germline): DFQATT, SNEGSKA (reference sequence). The CDR3 DNA sequence: TGCAGTGCTAGTGTTGACATCGGCAATCAGCCCCAGCATTTT. This gives the protein CSASVDIGNQPQHF.

This chain links TRBV19 with TRBJ2-3, with 10 bases matching TRBD1. The junction had 0 bases not matched to a gene; V was cut back by 0 bases and J by 9 bases. The CDR3 spans 13 residues. CDR1 is LNHDA, CDR2 SQIVND, per germline (reference sequence). The CDR3 loop reads CASSIEDRGTQYF. The CDR3, as DNA: TGTGCCAGTAGTATAGAGGACAGGGGGACGCAGTATTTT.

V is TRBV2 and J is TRBJ2-3; 9 bases agree with TRBD2. There are 15 residues in the CDR3. Germline CDR1 is SNHLY and CDR2 is FYNNEI. The ends lost 4 bases at V and 1 base at J; junction bases unmatched: 3. The CDR3 is CASSVAGGGTDTQYF. Written as DNA, the CDR3 is TGTGCCAGCAGTGTGGCGGGAGGGGGCACAGATACGCAGTATTTT.

The V call is TRBV5-6, the J call TRBJ1-2; 8 positions agree with TRBD1. This CDR3 is 16 amino acids long. Germline loops: CDR1 SGHDT, CDR2 YYEEEE. Trimming cost V 1 base and J 5 bases; bases outside gene matches: 10. The CDR3 protein is CASSLTGTGEEYGYTF. The CDR3 coding sequence is TGTGCCAGCAGCTTGACCGGGACAGGAGAGGAATATGGCTACACCTTC. The variable domain in full, with the rest retrieved from reference TRBV5-6 and TRBJ1-2, is DAGVTQSPTHLIKTRGQQVTLRCSPKSGHDTVSWYQQALGQGPQFIFQYYEEEERQRGNFPDRFSGHQFPNYSSELNVNALLLGDSALYLCASSLTGTGEEYGYTFGSGTRLTVV.

J is TRBJ2-2 and V is TRBV6-2 or TRBV6-3, with no clear D. This CDR3 comprises 14 residues. From germline, CDR1 is MNHEY and CDR2 SVGEGT. V was trimmed by 2 bases and J by 1 base, leaving 5 bases between them. CDR3 protein: CASSYTGNTGELFF. The DNA for the CDR3 is TGTGCCAGCAGTTACACGGGGAACACCGGGGAGCTGTTTTTT.

The genes are TRBV15 and TRBJ2-3; D possibly corresponds to TRBD1 (6 bases). The V end was cut by 0 bases, the J end by 4 bases, with 14 bases between. This CDR3 has 16 amino acids. The germline gives CDR1 LNHNV, CDR2 YYDKDF (reference sequence). The CDR3 DNA reads as TGTGCCACCAGCAGAGATGGAGGCAGGGGAGCAGATACGCAGTATTTT. Translated, it gives CATSRDGGRGADTQYF.

V is TRBV7-3 and J is TRBJ2-2; 7 bases match TRBD1. Trimming took 1 base from V and 3 from J; bases not matched to a gene: 5. Germline loops: CDR1 SGHTA, CDR2 FQGTGA. The CDR3 covers 16 residues. Here the CDR3 reads CASSLNRGWDTGELFF. As DNA, the CDR3 is TGTGCCAGCAGCTTAAACAGGGGCTGGGACACCGGGGAGCTGTTTTTT.

V usage is TRBV6-1 and J usage is TRBJ2-7, with TRBD2 matching 7 bases. The CDR3 sequence is 16 residues long. Losses at the gene ends were 0 bases for V and 6 bases for J; bases not matched to a gene: 11. CDR1 and CDR2 (germline): MNHNS, SASEGT. CDR3 protein: CASSEARGPGGGEQYF. The CDR3 DNA is TGTGCCAGCAGTGAAGCGAGGGGCCCTGGGGGGGGCGAGCAGTACTTC.

The chain recombines TRBV27 with TRBJ1-5, with D perhaps TRBD1 (6 bases). The V gene's germline CDR1 is MNHEY and CDR2 SMNVEV (reference sequence). V was cut by 6 bases and J by 3 bases, with 12 bases left in between. The CDR3 consists of 14 residues. In DNA form, the CDR3 reads TGTGCCAGCAGCAGCACAGGGTCCAATCAGCCCCAGCATTTT. This sequence encodes CASSSTGSNQPQHF.

The chain joins TRBV7-2 to TRBJ1-2, with 7 bases lining up with TRBD1. The CDR3 runs 14 residues. V lost 0 bases to trimming and J lost 5 bases; unmatched junction nucleotides: 3. In germline, CDR1 is SGHTA, CDR2 FQGNSA. The CDR3 DNA reads as TGTGCCAGCAGCTTAGCCGGGACAGTATATGGCTACACCTTC. As protein: CASSLAGTVYGYTF.

The chain couples TRBV29-1 to TRBJ2-1; D ambiguous. CDR1 and CDR2 from the germline V gene are SQVTM and ANQGSEA. This CDR3 is 10 amino acids long. V was shortened by 4 bases and J by 12 bases, with 10 bases between the two germline ends. Here the CDR3 DNA reads TGCAGCGTTGCGAGCCTCGGGCAGTTCTTC. Encoded protein: CSVASLGQFF.

The rearrangement joins TRBV28 to TRBJ1-1; 8 nucleotides align to TRBD1. Looked up from germline, CDR1 is MDHEN and CDR2 is SYDVKM. V lost 7 bases to trimming and J lost 1 base; unmatched junction nucleotides: 14. CDR3 length equals 17 residues. The CDR3 sequence: CASNSPTGVWENTEAFF. The CDR3 DNA reads TGTGCCAGCAACTCCCCGACAGGGGTCTGGGAGAACACTGAAGCTTTCTTT. Using reference TRBV28 and TRBJ1-1 for the parts outside the CDR3, the full variable domain is DVKVTQSSRYLVKRTGEKVFLECVQDMDHENMFWYRQDPGLGLRLIYFSYDVKMKEKGDIPEGYSVSREKKERFSLILESASTNQTSMYLCASNSPTGVWENTEAFFGQGTRLTVV.

The rearrangement joins TRBV29-1 to TRBJ1-2, with D perhaps TRBD1 (5 bases). The germline CDR1 and CDR2 sequences are SQVTM and ANQGSEA. V was trimmed by 6 bases and J by 6 bases, leaving 14 bases between them. This CDR3 region has 12 residues. CDR3 amino acids: CSVLGPGDGYTF. DNA of the CDR3: TGCAGCGTCCTCGGGCCGGGGGATGGCTACACCTTC.

The V gene is TRBV2, the J gene TRBJ1-2; 7 bases fit TRBD1. Germline V gene lookup returns CDR1 SNHLY and CDR2 FYNNEI. The CDR3 extends over 12 amino acids. J lost 5 bases, V lost 6 bases, and 3 bases had no gene match. The CDR3 DNA reads TGTGCCAGCAGGGCCAGGGGGTATGGCTACACCTTC. Encoded protein: CASRARGYGYTF.

The chain uses TRBV28 and TRBJ2-3, with 14 bases that match TRBD2. V dropped 8 bases and J dropped 5; count of bases not matched to a gene: 3. The CDR3 contains 14 residues. Per germline, CDR1 MDHEN and CDR2 SYDVKM. The CDR3 here is CASGTSGSGDTQYF. In DNA form, the CDR3 reads TGTGCCAGCGGGACTAGCGGGAGTGGAGATACGCAGTATTTT.

The rearrangement joins TRBV6-5 to TRBJ1-3; D possibly corresponds to TRBD1 (5 bases). This CDR3 is built from 15 residues. Between the trimmed V and J ends, which lost 6 bases and 2 bases, there was a span of 14 bases. Germline V gives CDR1 MNHEY, CDR2 SVGAGI. The CDR3 DNA reads as TGTGCCAGCAGCTACGACAGATTACCTGGAAACACCATATATTTT. Translating it yields CASSYDRLPGNTIYF.

A few counts support this clone. This sample includes further DNA sequences coding for the same CDR3. The J gene is TRBJ2-1, the V gene TRBV18; 12 nucleotides align to TRBD2. This CDR3 has 16 amino acids. Germline V gives CDR1 KGHSH, CDR2 LQKENI. V was clipped by 0 bases and J by 5 bases; unmatched bases: 2. The CDR3 sequence: CASSPPGLAGNNEQFF. The CDR3 DNA sequence: TGTGCCAGCTCACCACCGGGACTAGCGGGTAACAATGAGCAGTTCTTC.

The J gene is TRBJ1-5, the V gene TRBV19, with 7 nucleotides matching TRBD1. Germline loops: CDR1 LNHDA, CDR2 SQIVND (reference sequence). The CDR3 runs 15 residues. J was trimmed by 2 bases and V by 1 base; bases with no gene match: 2. The CDR3 loop reads CASSIGQGGNQPQHF. The CDR3 DNA follows: TGTGCCAGTAGTATAGGACAGGGTGGCAATCAGCCCCAGCATTTT. The full variable domain, its missing parts supplied by reference TRBV19 and TRBJ1-5, is DGGITQSPKYLFRKEGQNVTLSCEQNLNHDAMYWYRQDPGQGLRLIYYSQIVNDFQKGDIAEGYSVSREKKESFPLTVTSAQKNPTAFYLCASSIGQGGNQPQHFGDGTRLSIL.

This rearrangement joins TRBV7-6 to TRBJ2-1; the match to TRBD2 covers 10 bases. Germline V gives CDR1 SGHVS, CDR2 FNYEAQ. The CDR3 has 18 residues. The V gene end was trimmed by 5 bases and the J gene end by 4 bases; junction bases not matched to a gene: 14. The CDR3 DNA follows: TGTGCCAGCAGCCCCCGTCCCTTCTCTAGCGGGGGATACAATGAGCAGTTCTTC. It codes for CASSPRPFSSGGYNEQFF.

CDR3 sequence reads: CASSPTGSWEKLFF. In nucleotides, the CDR3 is TGTGCCAGCAGCCCGACAGGGTCGTGGGAAAAACTGTTTTTT. The chain recombines TRBV4-2 with TRBJ1-4; 7 bases are a match to TRBD1. Trimming cost V 4 bases and J 8 bases; bases outside gene matches: 7. Per germline, CDR1 LGHNA and CDR2 YNFKEQ. The CDR3 length is 14 residues.

This sequence joins TRBV10-3 and TRBJ2-1, with 10 nucleotides matching TRBD1. CDR1 ENHRY and CDR2 SYGVKD come from the germline V gene. CDR3 length: 12 amino acids. Germline trimming cut 10 bases from V and 10 bases from J; bases unmatched to any gene: 7. CDR3 DNA sequence: TGTGCCACTCAGACAGGGGGCAAAGAGCAGTTCTTC. This translates into CATQTGGKEQFF.

J is TRBJ2-7 and V is TRBV7-2, with 8 positions matching TRBD2. This CDR3 spans 13 amino acids. V shed 5 bases and J 2 bases; nucleotides not matched to a gene: 2. Germline CDR1 SGHTA, CDR2 FQGNSA. The CDR3 DNA reads as TGTGCCAGCAGCACGGGAGGGCCCTACGAGCAGTACTTC. Its translation: CASSTGGPYEQYF.

The chain couples TRBV15 to TRBJ2-7; the match to TRBD2 covers 12 bases. With V trimmed by 1 base and J by 2 bases, 0 bases remained unmatched. Germline V gene sequence: CDR1 LNHNV, CDR2 YYDKDF (reference sequence). There are 15 residues in the CDR3. CDR3 sequence reads: CATSRASGGAYEQYF. As DNA, the CDR3 is TGTGCCACCAGCAGAGCTAGCGGGGGGGCCTACGAGCAGTACTTC.

This rearrangement joins TRBV5-4 to TRBJ2-1; 10 bases are shared with TRBD2. The germline V gene encodes CDR1 SGHNT and CDR2 YYREEE (reference sequence). The V segment lost 4 bases and the J segment 4 bases; nucleotides outside the gene matches: 8. This CDR3 region has 16 residues. The CDR3 DNA reads TGTGCCAGCAGCACGAGACTAGCGGGCGGATACAATGAGCAGTTCTTC. As protein: CASSTRLAGGYNEQFF.

The chain couples TRBV10-3 to TRBJ1-1; D is undetermined. V was cut by 0 bases and J by 6 bases, with 14 bases left in between. The CDR3 is made up of 15 amino acids. Germline V gene sequence: CDR1 ENHRY, CDR2 SYGVKD. This CDR3 is CAISESPRLDSEAFF. As DNA, the CDR3 is TGTGCCATCAGTGAGTCTCCCCGTTTGGACTCTGAAGCTTTCTTT.